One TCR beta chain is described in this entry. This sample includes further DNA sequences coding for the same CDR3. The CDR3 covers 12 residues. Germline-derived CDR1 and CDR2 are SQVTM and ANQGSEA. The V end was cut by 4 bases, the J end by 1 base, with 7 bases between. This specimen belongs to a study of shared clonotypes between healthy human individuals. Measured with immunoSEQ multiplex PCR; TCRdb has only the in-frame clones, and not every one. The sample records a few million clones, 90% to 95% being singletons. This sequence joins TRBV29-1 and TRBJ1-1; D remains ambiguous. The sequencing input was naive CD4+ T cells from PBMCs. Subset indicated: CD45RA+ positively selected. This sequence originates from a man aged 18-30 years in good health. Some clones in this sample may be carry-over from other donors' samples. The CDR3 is CSVGWGNTEAFF. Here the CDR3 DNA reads TGCAGCGTTGGGTGGGGGAACACTGAAGCTTTCTTT.